This is a list of T cell receptor beta chains from one sample in a study of human T cells and chemical hapten exposure. Each CDR3 protein gets one entry after TCRdb re-called the RACE reads with MiXCR. The table includes more than 70,000 distinct CDR3 sequences, around 8.8% detected once. Source: whole blood, taken in connection with sensitization to the hapten diphenylcyclopropenone (DPC). The receptors come from a middle-aged man with alopecia areata. Some clones in this sample may be carry-over from other donors' samples. CDR3s include the opening cysteine and the closing phenylalanine or tryptophan.

CDR3 | J | V
CSVELGAALGYTF | TRBJ1-2 | TRBV29-1
CSVTGVGETQYF | TRBJ2-5 | TRBV29-1
CASSKSDPRGQGIVQHF | TRBJ1-5 | TRBV6-5
CSAPLSAVGTGYTF | TRBJ1-2 | TRBV20-1
CASSLARPSGRVNEQFF | TRBJ2-1 | TRBV7-2
CASSKQGSQPQHF | TRBJ1-5 | TRBV28
CASSQDLRGTEAFF | TRBJ1-1 | TRBV4-3
CASSLQVPYEQYF | TRBJ2-7 | TRBV7-2
CASRKLAGNYNEQFF | TRBJ2-1 | TRBV6-2/TRBV6-3
CASSVEREGRGDTQYF | TRBJ2-3 | TRBV5-1
CASSGGNQPQHF | TRBJ1-5 | TRBV7-8
CAWSVSGELFF | TRBJ2-2 | TRBV30
CATSDGQEISGANVLTF | TRBJ2-6 | TRBV24-1
CASRIQFATNEKLFF | TRBJ1-4 | TRBV6-5
CASRNTGELFF | TRBJ2-2 | TRBV6-2/TRBV6-3
CASRAGLGILDTQYF | TRBJ2-3 | TRBV27
CASSIDHSRYTDTQYF | TRBJ2-3 | TRBV19
CASSQELASLHF | TRBJ1-6 | TRBV4-2
CASSQALAGGPKDTQYF | TRBJ2-3 | TRBV14
CASGLGAGYSNQPQHF | TRBJ1-5 | TRBV12-5
CASSLPGRITEAFF | TRBJ1-1 | TRBV5-4
CASSLPGLAFEQFF | TRBJ2-1 | TRBV11-3
CSVRVGTDYGYTF | TRBJ1-2 | TRBV29-1
CSVEGQGVTDTQYF | TRBJ2-3 | TRBV29-1
CSVGWDSDANYGYTF | TRBJ1-2 | TRBV29-1
CASLLATNEKLFF | TRBJ1-4 | TRBV2
CASSYSAYYNEQFF | TRBJ2-1 | TRBV6-2/TRBV6-3
CASSYGRTEAFF | TRBJ1-1 | TRBV6-5
CASIRESGSYNEQFF | TRBJ2-1 | TRBV12-3/TRBV12-4
CSARVPSRQETQYF | TRBJ2-5 | TRBV20-1
CASGGNEQFF | TRBJ2-1 | TRBV19